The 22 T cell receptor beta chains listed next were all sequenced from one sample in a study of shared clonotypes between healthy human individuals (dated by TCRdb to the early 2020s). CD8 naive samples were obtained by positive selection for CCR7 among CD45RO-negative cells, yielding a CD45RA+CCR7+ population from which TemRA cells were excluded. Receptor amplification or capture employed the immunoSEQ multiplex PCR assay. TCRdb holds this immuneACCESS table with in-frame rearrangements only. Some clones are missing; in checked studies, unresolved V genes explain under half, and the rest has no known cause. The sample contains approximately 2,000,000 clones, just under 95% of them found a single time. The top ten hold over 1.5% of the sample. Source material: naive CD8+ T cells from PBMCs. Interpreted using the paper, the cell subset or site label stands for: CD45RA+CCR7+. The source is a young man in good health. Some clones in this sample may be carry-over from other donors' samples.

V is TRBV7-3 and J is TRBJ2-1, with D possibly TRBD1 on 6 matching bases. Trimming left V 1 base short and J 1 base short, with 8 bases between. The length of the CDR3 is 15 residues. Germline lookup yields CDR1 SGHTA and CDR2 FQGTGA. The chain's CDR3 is CASSLKGGSYNEQFF. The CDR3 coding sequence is TGTGCCAGCAGCTTAAAAGGGGGATCCTACAATGAGCAGTTCTTC. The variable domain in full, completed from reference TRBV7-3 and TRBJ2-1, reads GAGVSQTPSNKVTEKGKYVELRCDPISGHTALYWYRQSLGQGPEFLIYFQGTGAADDSGLPNDRFFAVRPEGSVSTLKIQRTERGDSAVYLCASSLKGGSYNEQFFGPGTRLTVL.

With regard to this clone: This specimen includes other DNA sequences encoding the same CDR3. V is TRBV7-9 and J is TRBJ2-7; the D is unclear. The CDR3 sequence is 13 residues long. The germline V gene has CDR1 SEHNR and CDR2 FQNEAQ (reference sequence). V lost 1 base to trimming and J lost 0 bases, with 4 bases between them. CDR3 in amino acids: CASSLGDSYEQYF. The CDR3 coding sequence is TGTGCCAGCAGCTTAGGGGACTCCTACGAGCAGTACTTC.

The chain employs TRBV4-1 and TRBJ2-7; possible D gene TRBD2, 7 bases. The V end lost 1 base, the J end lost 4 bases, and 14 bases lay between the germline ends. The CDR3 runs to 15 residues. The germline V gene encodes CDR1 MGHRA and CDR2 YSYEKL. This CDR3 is CASSQGGRDKYEQYF. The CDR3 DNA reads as TGCGCCAGCAGCCAAGGGGGGAGGGACAAGTACGAGCAGTACTTC.

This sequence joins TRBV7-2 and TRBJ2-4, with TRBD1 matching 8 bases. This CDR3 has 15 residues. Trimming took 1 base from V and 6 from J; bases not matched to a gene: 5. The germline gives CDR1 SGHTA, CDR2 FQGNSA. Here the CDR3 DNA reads TGTGCCAGCAGCTTAGACAGGGGGATCGGAAACATTCAGTACTTC. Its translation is CASSLDRGIGNIQYF. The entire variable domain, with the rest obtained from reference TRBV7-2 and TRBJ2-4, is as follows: GAGVSQSPSNKVTEKGKDVELRCDPISGHTALYWYRQSLGQGLEFLIYFQGNSAPDKSGLPSDRFSAERTGGSVSTLTIQRTQQEDSAVYLCASSLDRGIGNIQYFGAGTRLSVL.

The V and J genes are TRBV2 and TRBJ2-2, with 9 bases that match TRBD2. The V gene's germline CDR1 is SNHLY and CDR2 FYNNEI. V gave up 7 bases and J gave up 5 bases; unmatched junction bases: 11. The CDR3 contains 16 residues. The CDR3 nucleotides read TGTGCCAGCACAGGATTTCGTAGCGGGAGTACCGGGGAGCTGTTTTTT. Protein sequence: CASTGFRSGSTGELFF. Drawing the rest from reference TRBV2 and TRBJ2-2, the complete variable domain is EPEVTQTPSHQVTQMGQEVILRCVPISNHLYFYWYRQILGQKVEFLVSFYNNEISEKSEIFDDQFSVERPDGSNFTLKIRSTKLEDSAMYFCASTGFRSGSTGELFFGEGSRLTVL.

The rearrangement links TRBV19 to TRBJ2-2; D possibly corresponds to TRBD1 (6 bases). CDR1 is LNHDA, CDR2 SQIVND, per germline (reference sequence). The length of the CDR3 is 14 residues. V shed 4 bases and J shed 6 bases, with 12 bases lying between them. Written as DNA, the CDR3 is TGTGCCAGTAGTACCTTAGGGGGTTCCGGGGAGCTGTTTTTT. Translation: CASSTLGGSGELFF.

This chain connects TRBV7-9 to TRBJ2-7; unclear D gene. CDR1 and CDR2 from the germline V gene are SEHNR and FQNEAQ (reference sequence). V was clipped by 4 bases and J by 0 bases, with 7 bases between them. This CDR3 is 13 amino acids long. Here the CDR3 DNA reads TGTGCCAGCAGCTCCGCGGTCTCCTACGAGCAGTACTTC. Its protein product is CASSSAVSYEQYF.

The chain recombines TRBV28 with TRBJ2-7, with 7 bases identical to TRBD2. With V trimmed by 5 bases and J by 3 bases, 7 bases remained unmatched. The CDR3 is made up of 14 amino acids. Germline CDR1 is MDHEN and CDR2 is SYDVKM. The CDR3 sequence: CASSPGTNGYEQYF. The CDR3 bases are TGTGCCAGCAGTCCCGGGACTAATGGCTACGAGCAGTACTTC.

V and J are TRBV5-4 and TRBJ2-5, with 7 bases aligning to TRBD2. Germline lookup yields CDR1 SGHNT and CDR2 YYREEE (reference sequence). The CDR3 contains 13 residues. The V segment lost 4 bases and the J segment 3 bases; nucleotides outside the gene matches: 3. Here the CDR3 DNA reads TGTGCCAGCAGCAGGGCGGGAGAAGAGACCCAGTACTTC. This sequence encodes CASSRAGEETQYF.

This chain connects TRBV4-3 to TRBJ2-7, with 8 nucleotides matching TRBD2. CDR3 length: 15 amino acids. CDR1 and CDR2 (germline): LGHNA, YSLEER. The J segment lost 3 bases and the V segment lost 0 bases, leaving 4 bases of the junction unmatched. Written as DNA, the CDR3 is TGCGCCAGCAGCCAAGAACTAGGGACTAGCTACGAGCAGTACTTC. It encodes CASSQELGTSYEQYF.

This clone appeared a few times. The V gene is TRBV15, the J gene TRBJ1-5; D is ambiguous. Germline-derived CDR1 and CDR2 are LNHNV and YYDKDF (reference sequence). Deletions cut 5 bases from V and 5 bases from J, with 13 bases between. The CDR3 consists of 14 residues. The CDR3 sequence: CATSEVRGDQPQHF. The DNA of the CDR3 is TGTGCCACCAGCGAAGTCCGTGGGGATCAGCCCCAGCATTTT.

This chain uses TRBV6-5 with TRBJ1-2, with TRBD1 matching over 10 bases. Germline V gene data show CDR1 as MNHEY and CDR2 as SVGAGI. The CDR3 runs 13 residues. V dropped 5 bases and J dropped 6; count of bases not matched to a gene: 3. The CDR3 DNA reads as TGTGCCAGCAGTAGGGACAGGGGAGATGGCTACACCTTC. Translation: CASSRDRGDGYTF.

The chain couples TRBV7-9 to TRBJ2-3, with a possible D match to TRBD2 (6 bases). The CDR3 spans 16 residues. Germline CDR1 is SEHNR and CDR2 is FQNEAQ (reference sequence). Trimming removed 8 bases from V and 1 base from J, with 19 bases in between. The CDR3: CASSVLARRGTDTQYF. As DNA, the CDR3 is TGTGCCAGCTCTGTGCTGGCGCGGAGGGGCACAGATACGCAGTATTTT.

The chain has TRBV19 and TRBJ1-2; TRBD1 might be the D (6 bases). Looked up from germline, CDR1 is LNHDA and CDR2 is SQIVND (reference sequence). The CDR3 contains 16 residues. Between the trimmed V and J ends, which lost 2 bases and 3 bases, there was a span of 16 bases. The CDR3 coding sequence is TGTGCCAGTAGTATACAGGGGACGCCTCCCTACTATGGCTACACCTTC. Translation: CASSIQGTPPYYGYTF.

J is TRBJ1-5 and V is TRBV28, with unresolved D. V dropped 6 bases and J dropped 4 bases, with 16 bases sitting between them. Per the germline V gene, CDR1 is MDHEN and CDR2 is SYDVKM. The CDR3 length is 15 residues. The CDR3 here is CASSGREGLNQPQHF. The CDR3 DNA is TGTGCCAGCAGCGGTCGGGAGGGCCTAAATCAGCCCCAGCATTTT. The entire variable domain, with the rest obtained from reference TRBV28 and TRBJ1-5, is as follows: DVKVTQSSRYLVKRTGEKVFLECVQDMDHENMFWYRQDPGLGLRLIYFSYDVKMKEKGDIPEGYSVSREKKERFSLILESASTNQTSMYLCASSGREGLNQPQHFGDGTRLSIL.

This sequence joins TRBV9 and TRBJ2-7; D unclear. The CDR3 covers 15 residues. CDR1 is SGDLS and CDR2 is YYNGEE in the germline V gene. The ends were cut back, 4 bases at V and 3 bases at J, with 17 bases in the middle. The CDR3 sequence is CASSSTLTPNYEQYF. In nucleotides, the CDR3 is TGTGCCAGCAGCTCCACCTTGACTCCCAACTACGAGCAGTACTTC.

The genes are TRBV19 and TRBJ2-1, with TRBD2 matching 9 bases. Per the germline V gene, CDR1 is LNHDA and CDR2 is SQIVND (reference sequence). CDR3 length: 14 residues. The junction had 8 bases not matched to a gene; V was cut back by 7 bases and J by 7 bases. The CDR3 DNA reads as TGTGCCAGTAAGCCAGCGGGAGGCGGAAATGAGCAGTTCTTC. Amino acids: CASKPAGGGNEQFF.

The CDR3 DNA reads as TGTGCCAGCACGGGACCGGGACAGGGTGGACGGAACACTGAAGCTTTCTTT. Translating gives CASTGPGQGGRNTEAFF. V is TRBV27 and J is TRBJ1-1; 9 bases agree with TRBD1. The junction had 13 bases not matched to a gene; V was cut back by 7 bases and J by 1 base. CDR1 and CDR2 (germline): MNHEY, SMNVEV (reference sequence). There are 17 residues in the CDR3.

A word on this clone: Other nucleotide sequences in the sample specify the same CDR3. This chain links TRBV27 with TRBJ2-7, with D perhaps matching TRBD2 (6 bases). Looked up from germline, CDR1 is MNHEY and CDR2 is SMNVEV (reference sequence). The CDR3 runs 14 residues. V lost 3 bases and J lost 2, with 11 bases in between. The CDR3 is CASSFGGLPYEQYF. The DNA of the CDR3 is TGTGCCAGCAGTTTCGGGGGTTTACCCTACGAGCAGTACTTC.

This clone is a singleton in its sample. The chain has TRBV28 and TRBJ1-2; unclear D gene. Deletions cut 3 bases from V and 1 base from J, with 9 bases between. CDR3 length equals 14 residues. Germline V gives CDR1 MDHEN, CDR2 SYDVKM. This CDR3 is CASSLPGFNYGYTF. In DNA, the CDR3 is TGTGCCAGCAGTTTGCCCGGATTTAACTATGGCTACACCTTC.

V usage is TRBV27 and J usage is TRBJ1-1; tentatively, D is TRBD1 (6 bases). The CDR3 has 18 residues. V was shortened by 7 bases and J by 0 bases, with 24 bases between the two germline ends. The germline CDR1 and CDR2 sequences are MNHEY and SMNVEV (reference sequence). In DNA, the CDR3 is TGTGCCAGCACCCAATTACAGGGCGTTGGTCTTATGAACACTGAAGCTTTCTTT. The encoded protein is CASTQLQGVGLMNTEAFF.

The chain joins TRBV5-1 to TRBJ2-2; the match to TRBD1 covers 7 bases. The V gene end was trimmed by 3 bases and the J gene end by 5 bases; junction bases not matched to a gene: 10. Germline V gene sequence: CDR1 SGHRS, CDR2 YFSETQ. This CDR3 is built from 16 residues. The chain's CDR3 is CASSSRQGMGTGELFF. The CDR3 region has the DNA TGCGCCAGCAGCTCTAGACAGGGAATGGGAACCGGGGAGCTGTTTTTT.